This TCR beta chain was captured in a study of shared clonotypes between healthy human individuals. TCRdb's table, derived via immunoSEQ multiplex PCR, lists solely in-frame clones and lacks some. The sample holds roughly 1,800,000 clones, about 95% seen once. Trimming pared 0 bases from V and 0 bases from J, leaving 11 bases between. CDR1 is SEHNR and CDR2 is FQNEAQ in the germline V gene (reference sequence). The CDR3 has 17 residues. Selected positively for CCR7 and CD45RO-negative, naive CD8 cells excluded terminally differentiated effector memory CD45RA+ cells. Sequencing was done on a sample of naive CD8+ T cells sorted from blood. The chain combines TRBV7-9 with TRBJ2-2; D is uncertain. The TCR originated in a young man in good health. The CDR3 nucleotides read TGTGCCAGCAGCTTAGCTCGGTCCGAGGCGAACACCGGGGAGCTGTTTTTT. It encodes CASSLARSEANTGELFF.